This paragraph reports one T cell receptor beta chain. The sample originates from a study of CD8 T cells in ankylosing spondylitis. TCRdb reprocessed the 5' RACE reads via MiXCR and lists one record per CDR3 protein. The repertoire includes fewer than 200,000 distinct CDR3 sequences, about 20% of them detected once, and around 4% sits in the top ten. CDR1 is MNHEY and CDR2 is SVGEGT in the germline V gene. Trimming removed 6 bases from V and 5 bases from J; junction bases left unmatched: 13. This CDR3 region has 16 residues. This receptor was obtained from a male donor between 5 and 35 years old with ankylosing spondylitis or in good health (not recorded which). This chain connects TRBV6-2 or TRBV6-3 to TRBJ2-1, with TRBD2 matching over 7 bases. Sample: blood, either unsorted or a sorted T cell fraction (not recorded which). CDR3 sequence: CASRVLPSGPHNEQFF. In DNA form, the CDR3 reads TGTGCCAGCAGAGTTCTACCTAGCGGACCTCACAATGAGCAGTTCTTC.